This T cell receptor beta chain was identified during a study of Graves' ophthalmopathy and Graves' hyperthyroidism. Amplifying from RNA transcripts, the study obtained TCR beta CDR3 regions. Following a first-round RT-PCR that used HTBI primers, a second-round multiplex PCR was carried out. TCRdb redid the calling of the multiplex PCR reads with MiXCR, one entry per CDR3 protein. The sample holds 600,000 to 950,000 distinct CDR3 sequences, roughly 41% seen once. There are a few counts of this clonotype. Sequences were obtained from peripheral blood. This receptor was taken from an adult man with Graves' ophthalmopathy.

The CDR3 DNA reads as TGTGCCAGCAGTGAAGCGTGGTATGCAACTAATGAAAAACTGTTTTTT. It translates to CASSEAWYATNEKLFF. The chain uses TRBV2 and TRBJ1-4; D is undetermined. This CDR3 has 16 amino acids. With 0 bases removed from V and 0 bases from J, the gap between germline ends came to 8 bases. The germline V gene encodes CDR1 SNHLY and CDR2 FYNNEI.